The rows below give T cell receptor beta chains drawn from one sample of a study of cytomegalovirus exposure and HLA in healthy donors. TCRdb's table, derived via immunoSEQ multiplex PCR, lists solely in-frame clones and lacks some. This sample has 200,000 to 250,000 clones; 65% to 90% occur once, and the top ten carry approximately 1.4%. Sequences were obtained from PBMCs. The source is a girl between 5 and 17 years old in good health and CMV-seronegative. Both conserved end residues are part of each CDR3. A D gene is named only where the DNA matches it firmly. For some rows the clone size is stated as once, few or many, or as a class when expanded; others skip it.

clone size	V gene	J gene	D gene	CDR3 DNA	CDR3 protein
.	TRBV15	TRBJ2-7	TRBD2	TGTGCCACCAGCAGAGATTGGGGGGGCTACGAGCAGTACTTC	CATSRDWGGYEQYF
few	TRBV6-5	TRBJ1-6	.	TGTGCCAGCAGTTCCTACAGGGATAATTCACCCCTCCACTTT	CASSSYRDNSPLHF
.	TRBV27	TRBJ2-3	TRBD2	TGTGCCAGCAGTTTACGGCGGGGGGGAAGCACAGATACGCAGTATTTT	CASSLRRGGSTDTQYF
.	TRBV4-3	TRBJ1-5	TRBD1	TGCGCCAGCAGCCTTACTCGGACAGGGGACAATCAGCCCCAGCATTTT	CASSLTRTGDNQPQHF
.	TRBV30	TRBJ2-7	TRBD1	TGTGCCTGGAGTGCGGAAGGGGGCACAAAGCAGTACTTC	CAWSAEGGTKQYF
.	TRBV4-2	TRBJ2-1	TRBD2	TGTGCCAGCAGCCAAACATCCGGGACTAGCGTCTACAATGAGCAGTTCTTC	CASSQTSGTSVYNEQFF
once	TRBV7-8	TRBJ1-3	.	TGTGCCAGCAGCTATCAGGGAGGAAACACCATATATTTT	CASSYQGGNTIYF
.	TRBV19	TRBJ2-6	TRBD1	TGTGCCAGTGGAACAGGGGTCTCTGGGGCCAACGTCCTGACTTTC	CASGTGVSGANVLTF
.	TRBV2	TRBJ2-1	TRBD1	TGTGCCAGCAGTGTCCTACAGGGGGCGTCCACTCTGGGTGAGCAGTTCTTC	CASSVLQGASTLGEQFF
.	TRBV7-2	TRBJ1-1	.	TGTGCCAGCAGCTTATATTTTCGGCAGGAAGATGAAGCTTTCTTT	CASSLYFRQEDEAFF
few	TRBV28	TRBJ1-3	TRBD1	TGTGCCAGCAGTGGGGACAGGCTCTCTGGAAACACCATATATTTT	CASSGDRLSGNTIYF